This T cell receptor beta chain is drawn from a study of shared clonotypes between healthy human individuals. The CDR3 is made up of 15 amino acids. The germline V and J ends were trimmed by 0 bases and 5 bases, with 8 bases remaining between them. From germline, CDR1 is KGHSH and CDR2 LQKENI. Data came from immunoSEQ multiplex PCR; TCRdb stores just in-frame clones and leaves some out. The sample lists a few million clones, 85% to 95% occurring once. Nashville, Tennessee was home to all donors, who were Caucasian adults. The investigators split CD4+ cells into a CD45RA+ naive subset and a CD45RA-negative memory subset.

The sequence derives from a young man in good health. The V and J genes are TRBV18 and TRBJ1-6; a possible D gene is TRBD1 (6 bases). Sequenced material: naive CD4+ T cells sorted from blood. Subset here: CD45RA+ positively selected. In nucleotides, the CDR3 is TGTGCCAGCTCACCACCGACAGGAGATAATTCACCCCTCCACTTT. Protein: CASSPPTGDNSPLHF.